This TCR beta chain was recorded in a study of T cells after yellow fever vaccination. TCRdb processed the 5' RACE reads anew with MiXCR; each CDR3 protein has one entry. The sample has some 110,000 distinct CDR3 sequences; around 8% are singletons. CDR1 is DFQATT and CDR2 is SNEGSKA in the germline V gene (reference sequence). Deletions cut 6 bases from V and 3 bases from J, with 33 bases between. The CDR3 has 19 amino acids. This TCR derives from a man between 25 and 39 years old who received the YFV17D yellow fever vaccine. The genes are TRBV20-1 and TRBJ2-7; D is undetermined. The source material was CD8+ T cells sorted from PBMCs, sampled 45 days after the yellow fever booster vaccination. CDR3 sequence: CSAQSPGDLLAPEYYEQYF. The CDR3 region has the DNA TGCAGTGCCCAGAGTCCGGGCGATTTACTCGCCCCCGAATACTACGAGCAGTACTTC.